The clone carrying this T cell receptor beta chain was seen a handful of times. Its antigen is still unknown. Template switching introduced a universal primer site, and the cDNA bore unique molecular identifiers. One entry per CDR3 protein, called by TCRdb with MiXCR from the 5' RACE reads. This repertoire shows over 200,000 distinct CDR3 sequences, around a tenth found once; its top ten account for 5.1%. The record originates from a study of identical twins. Study-level points and caveats: The study reached conclusions through statistical analysis that was cross-sectional, not following the same donors.

From germline, CDR1 is ENHRY and CDR2 SYGVKD. This CDR3 spans 15 amino acids. V lost 2 bases and J lost 1, with 9 bases in between. Healthy Caucasians, and only they, were the donors. The sequenced sample consisted of memory (CD45RO+) T cells sorted from blood. The chain is built from TRBV10-3 and TRBJ2-4, with unresolved D. This clonotype originated in a woman aged 18-29 years in good health. The CDR3 region is CAISEELGAKNIQYF. In DNA, the CDR3 is TGTGCCATCAGTGAGGAGCTTGGGGCCAAAAACATTCAGTACTTC.